Below are 2 T cell receptor beta chains sequenced from a single sample in a study of OX40 agonist ivuxolimab in advanced cancers. The protocol was immunoSEQ multiplex PCR, while the TCRdb copy is restricted to in-frame clones and leaves out a portion. The sample consists of about 36,000 clones, 70% to 80% of them appearing once. Sequenced material: CD4+ or CD8+ T cells sorted from blood, taken in a trial of the OX40 agonist ivuxolimab. Every receptor here comes from an adult with an advanced solid tumor such as melanoma, head and neck, liver or kidney cancer.

The genes are TRBV15 and TRBJ2-4; 8 nucleotides line up with TRBD1. This CDR3 has 13 amino acids. CDR1 LNHNV and CDR2 YYDKDF come from the germline V gene (reference sequence). Losses at the gene ends were 3 bases for V and 7 bases for J; bases not matched to a gene: 2. CDR3 amino acids: CATSSWTGNIQYF. The CDR3 DNA reads TGTGCCACCAGCAGCTGGACAGGGAACATTCAGTACTTC.

The V call is TRBV10-3, the J call TRBJ1-4; TRBD1 aligns across 8 bases. V gave up 0 bases and J gave up 6 bases; unmatched junction bases: 9. This CDR3 comprises 17 residues. Germline loops: CDR1 ENHRY, CDR2 SYGVKD. Here the CDR3 reads CAISESGQDVTDEKLFF. The CDR3 nucleotides read TGTGCCATCAGTGAGTCGGGACAGGATGTTACGGATGAAAAACTGTTTTTT.